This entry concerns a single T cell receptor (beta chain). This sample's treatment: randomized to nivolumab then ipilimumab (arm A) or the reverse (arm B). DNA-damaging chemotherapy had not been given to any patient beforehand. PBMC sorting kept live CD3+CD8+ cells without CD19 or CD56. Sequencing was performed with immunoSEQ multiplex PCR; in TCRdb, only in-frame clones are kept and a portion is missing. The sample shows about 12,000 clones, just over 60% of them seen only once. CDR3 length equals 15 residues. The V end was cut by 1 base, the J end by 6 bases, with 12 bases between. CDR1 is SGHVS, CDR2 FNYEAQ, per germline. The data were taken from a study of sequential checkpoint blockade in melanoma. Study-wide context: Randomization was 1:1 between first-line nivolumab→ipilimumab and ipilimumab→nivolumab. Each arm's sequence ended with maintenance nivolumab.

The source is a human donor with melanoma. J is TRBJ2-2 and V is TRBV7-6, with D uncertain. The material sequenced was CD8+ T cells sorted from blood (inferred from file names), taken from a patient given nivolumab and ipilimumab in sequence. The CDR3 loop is CASSLGTAPSGELFF. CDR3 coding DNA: TGTGCCAGCAGCTTAGGTACAGCCCCATCCGGGGAGCTGTTTTTT.